The rows below give T cell receptor beta chains drawn from one sample of a study of T cell responses to AZD1222 COVID-19 vaccine. Here immunoSEQ multiplex PCR was the method, and the copy in TCRdb shows in-frame clones only, minus some. The sample shows roughly 100,000 clones, roughly 90% of them seen only once. Specimen: peripheral blood, collected on day 0 of AZD1222 vaccination. Every receptor here comes from an adult in good health. The CDR3 runs from the conserved cysteine through the conserved F or W. The order of the fields is CDR3 protein, CDR3 DNA, clone size, V gene, D gene, J gene. The D gene is left open where the match is weak. Clone size is stated in some rows and not others, as once, few, many or a class when expanded.

CASSTTGAHSGNTIYF TGTGCCAGCAGCACCACCGGGGCCCACTCTGGAAACACCATATATTTT . TRBV5-5 . TRBJ1-3
CASRQIRGAGTEAFF TGTGCCAGCAGGCAAATCAGGGGAGCGGGCACTGAAGCTTTCTTT . TRBV2 . TRBJ1-1
CASSHGGLLNQPQHF TGTGCCAGCAGCCACGGGGGTCTTTTGAATCAGCCCCAGCATTTT few TRBV3-1/TRBV3-2 . TRBJ1-5
CASSMDVYSNQPQHF TGTGCCAGTAGTATGGACGTTTATAGCAATCAGCCCCAGCATTTT . TRBV19 . TRBJ1-5
CASSNSTGYFFRSTGELFF TGTGCCAGCAGCAACTCGACAGGGTATTTTTTCAGAAGCACCGGGGAGCTGTTTTTT . TRBV7-9 TRBD1 TRBJ2-2
CASSDSGQGTDTQYF TGTGCCAGCAGTGACTCGGGACAGGGAACAGATACGCAGTATTTT . TRBV6-4 TRBD1 TRBJ2-3
CASSSTDRGRGDGYTF TGTGCCAGCAGCTCAACGGACAGGGGAAGGGGAGATGGCTACACCTTC . TRBV7-3 TRBD1 TRBJ1-2
CASSLDPDTQYF TGTGCCAGCAGCTTAGACCCAGATACGCAGTATTTT . TRBV11-2 . TRBJ2-3
CASIKRGRGNQPQHF TGTGCCAGCATCAAGAGGGGGAGAGGCAATCAGCCCCAGCATTTT . TRBV28 . TRBJ1-5
CASEWTGNTEAFF TGTGCCAGTGAATGGACCGGGAACACTGAAGCTTTCTTT once TRBV19 . TRBJ1-1
CASSLLGRGQGSPLHF TGTGCCAGCAGTTTATTGGGCAGGGGGCAAGGTTCACCCCTCCACTTT . TRBV27 TRBD1 TRBJ1-6
CASSPESRVSEAFF TGTGCCAGCAGCCCTGAGTCCAGGGTGAGTGAAGCTTTCTTT . TRBV5-4 . TRBJ1-1
CASSFGQYEQYF TGTGCCAGCAGCTTCGGACAATACGAGCAGTACTTC once TRBV7-9 . TRBJ2-7
CASSLDRGDTQYF TGTGCCAGCAGCCTCGACAGGGGCGATACGCAGTATTTT . TRBV5-6 TRBD1 TRBJ2-3
CATSDMTAHQPQHF TGTGCCACCAGTGATATGACGGCACATCAGCCCCAGCATTTT . TRBV24-1 . TRBJ1-5
CASSYLAEGVGYTF TGTGCCAGCAGTTACCTGGCCGAGGGTGTAGGCTACACCTTC . TRBV7-9 . TRBJ1-2
CASSFLAGLDNEQFF TGTGCCAGCAGCTTTTTAGCGGGTCTGGACAATGAGCAGTTCTTC . TRBV5-5 TRBD2 TRBJ2-1
CASSRGVDSNQPQHF TGTGCCAGCAGTCGCGGAGTAGATAGCAATCAGCCCCAGCATTTT . TRBV11-2 . TRBJ1-5
CATGDRGPPGGTDTQYF TGTGCCACCGGAGACAGGGGGCCCCCGGGGGGCACAGATACGCAGTATTTT . TRBV24-1 TRBD1 TRBJ2-3
CASSWGQGVGEQYF TGCGCCAGCAGCTGGGGACAGGGGGTAGGCGAGCAGTACTTC . TRBV5-1 TRBD1 TRBJ2-7
CASSLKQGSQETQYF TGTGCCAGCAGCCTAAAACAGGGCTCGCAAGAGACCCAGTACTTC . TRBV7-6 . TRBJ2-5
CASSPRTGVNEQFF TGTGCCAGCTCACCACGGACAGGGGTTAATGAGCAGTTCTTC . TRBV18 TRBD1 TRBJ2-1
CASSQGSPGRTGELFF TGCGCCAGCAGCCAAGGTTCGCCAGGCAGGACCGGGGAGCTGTTTTTT . TRBV4-3 . TRBJ2-2
CASSESGQGANVLTF TGCGCCAGCAGTGAGTCCGGACAGGGGGCCAACGTCCTGACTTTC . TRBV10-1 . TRBJ2-6
CAIKVAGSRTDTQYF TGTGCCATCAAGGTAGCGGGATCTCGCACAGATACGCAGTATTTT . TRBV10-3 TRBD2 TRBJ2-3
CASSQEAVNEKLFF TGCGCCAGCAGCCAAGAGGCAGTTAATGAAAAACTGTTTTTT . TRBV4-3 . TRBJ1-4
CAISVAGGRGNTQYF TGTGCCATCAGTGTCGCGGGAGGGCGGGGAAATACGCAGTATTTT . TRBV10-3 TRBD2 TRBJ2-3
CASSISGRSSYEQYF TGTGCCAGTAGTATAAGCGGGAGAAGCTCCTACGAGCAGTACTTC . TRBV19 TRBD2 TRBJ2-7
CASASSNGGANEKLFF TGCGCCAGCGCCAGCTCGAATGGGGGAGCGAATGAAAAACTGTTTTTT . TRBV4-1 . TRBJ1-4
CASSIPTGTGVGEQYF TGTGCCAGCAGCATTCCCACCGGGACAGGGGTCGGGGAGCAGTACTTC . TRBV7-9 TRBD1 TRBJ2-7
CASSIRRISNEQFF TGTGCCAGCAGCATCCGACGGATTTCCAATGAGCAGTTCTTC . TRBV7-8 . TRBJ2-1
CASRASTSGRGNEQFF TGTGCCAGCAGGGCATCGACTAGCGGGAGGGGGAATGAGCAGTTCTTC . TRBV28 TRBD2 TRBJ2-1
CASSLSGTGAYTEAFF TGTGCCAGCAGTCTTTCTGGGACAGGGGCTTACACTGAAGCTTTCTTT . TRBV7-9 TRBD1 TRBJ1-1
CASSTYTDTQYF TGTGCCAGTAGTACCTATACAGATACGCAGTATTTT few TRBV19 . TRBJ2-3
CASSVEEEGNQPQHF TGTGCCAGCAGCGTAGAGGAAGAGGGCAATCAGCCCCAGCATTTT . TRBV9 . TRBJ1-5
CASSEVAGYNEQFF TGTGCCAGCAGTGAAGTGGCGGGTTACAATGAGCAGTTCTTC . TRBV6-1 . TRBJ2-1
CASSGMTGAGEKLFF TGTGCCAGCAGTGGGATGACAGGGGCAGGTGAAAAACTGTTTTTT . TRBV27 TRBD1 TRBJ1-4
CASSEAGAGELFF TGTGCCAGCAGTGAAGCAGGAGCCGGGGAGCTGTTTTTT . TRBV6-1 . TRBJ2-2
CASSLRQTQIMNTEAFF TGTGCCAGCAGTTTACGGCAGACCCAAATAATGAACACTGAAGCTTTCTTT once TRBV27 . TRBJ1-1
CASSAKRTSGYTGELFF TGTGCCAGTAGCGCGAAAAGGACTAGCGGGTACACCGGGGAGCTGTTTTTT . TRBV19 TRBD2 TRBJ2-2
CASSPGASGYTF TGTGCCAGCAGCCCGGGAGCTAGTGGCTACACCTTC . TRBV14 . TRBJ1-2